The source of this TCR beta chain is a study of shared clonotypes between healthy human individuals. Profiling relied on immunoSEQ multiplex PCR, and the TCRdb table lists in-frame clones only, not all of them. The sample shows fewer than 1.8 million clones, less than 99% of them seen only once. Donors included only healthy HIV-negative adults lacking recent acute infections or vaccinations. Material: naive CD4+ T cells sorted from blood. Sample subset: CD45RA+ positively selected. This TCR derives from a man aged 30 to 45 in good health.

This CDR3 is CASSQEPYTEQFF. The CDR3 nucleotides are TGCGCCAGCAGCCAAGAACCTTATACTGAGCAGTTCTTC. J is TRBJ2-1 and V is TRBV4-3; D remains ambiguous. This CDR3 is built from 13 residues. Trimming stripped 0 bases from V and 9 bases from J, with 9 bases between. The germline CDR1 and CDR2 sequences are LGHNA and YSLEER.